Below are 7 T cell receptor beta chains sequenced from a single sample in a study of cytomegalovirus exposure and HLA in healthy donors (dated by TCRdb to 2016 to 2017). Library creation used the immunoSEQ multiplex PCR assay. A mixture of 60 forward primers for TCR Vbeta segments and 13 reverse primers for TCR Jbeta segments was used in the multiplex PCR. What TCRdb holds here is the immuneACCESS table cut down to in-frame rearrangements. Part of the clones is not present; checked against another copy, under half of the missing clones reflect an unresolved V gene, and the others are unexplained. The sample has some 160,000 clones on record, over 80% of them singletons. The top ten clones comprise approximately 2.4% of the sample. Input material: PBMCs. These TCRs come from a male donor in good health and CMV-seronegative.

This rearrangement joins TRBV5-4 to TRBJ1-1; 9 bases align to TRBD1. The CDR3 runs 13 residues. Germline trimming cut 4 bases from V and 4 bases from J; bases unmatched to any gene: 2. CDR1 is SGHNT and CDR2 is YYREEE in the germline V gene (reference sequence). CDR3 bases: TGTGCCAGCAGCCGGGACAGGGTCACTGAAGCTTTCTTT. Encoded protein: CASSRDRVTEAFF. Filled out from reference TRBV5-4 and TRBJ1-1, the complete variable domain reads ETGVTQSPTHLIKTRGQQVTLRCSSQSGHNTVSWYQQALGQGPQFIFQYYREEENGRGNFPPRFSGLQFPNYSSELNVNALELDDSALYLCASSRDRVTEAFFGQGTRLTVV.

The V and J genes are TRBV18 and TRBJ2-2, with D unresolved. The CDR3 loop spans 13 amino acids. CDR1 is KGHSH and CDR2 is LQKENI in the germline V gene. The V end was cut by 8 bases, the J end by 6 bases, with 13 bases between. CDR3 coding DNA: TGTGCCAGCCGAGAGGCCGTCTCCGGGGAGCTGTTTTTT. Its protein product is CASREAVSGELFF.

The chain uses TRBV5-1 and TRBJ1-2; TRBD1 matches 7 bases. V dropped 3 bases and J dropped 8; count of bases not matched to a gene: 10. The germline V gene has CDR1 SGHRS and CDR2 YFSETQ. This CDR3 has 14 amino acids. CDR3 region: CASSSSQGVLGYTF. The CDR3 DNA reads as TGCGCCAGCAGCTCGTCGCAGGGGGTGTTGGGCTACACCTTC.

The J gene is TRBJ1-1, the V gene TRBV7-6; 9 bases map to TRBD1. In germline, CDR1 is SGHVS, CDR2 FNYEAQ. V gave up 5 bases and J gave up 1 base; unmatched junction bases: 5. The CDR3 totals 15 residues. CDR3 protein: CASSTQTGGNTEAFF. The CDR3 DNA is TGTGCCAGCAGCACCCAGACAGGGGGGAACACTGAAGCTTTCTTT.

CDR3 in amino acids: CASSQETGGYGYTF. CDR3 DNA: TGTGCCAGCAGCCAAGAGACAGGGGGCTATGGCTACACCTTC. The chain couples TRBV14 to TRBJ1-2; 9 nucleotides match TRBD1. The junction had 0 bases not matched to a gene; V was cut back by 0 bases and J by 4 bases. The CDR3 is 14 amino acids. CDR1 is SGHDN and CDR2 is FVKESK in the germline V gene.

The genes are TRBV18 and TRBJ2-3; 7 bases agree with TRBD1. The CDR3 length is 15 residues. The germline V gene has CDR1 KGHSH and CDR2 LQKENI. Unmatched junction bases numbered 3, after V lost 0 bases and J lost 3 bases. The CDR3 region has the DNA TGTGCCAGCTCACCACCGAGACAGGGAACAGATACGCAGTATTTT. Protein sequence: CASSPPRQGTDTQYF.

As concerns this clone: At the DNA level, this CDR3 is encoded by other sequences in the same sample as well. This rearrangement joins TRBV6-1 to TRBJ1-5; TRBD1 matches at 8 bases. CDR1 is MNHNS and CDR2 is SASEGT in the germline V gene. This CDR3 has 15 amino acids. V was pared by 7 bases and J by 6 bases, with 11 bases of the junction left unmatched. In DNA, the CDR3 is TGTGCCAGCACCGGACAGGGCCCGATTGGTCAGCCCCAGCATTTT. As protein: CASTGQGPIGQPQHF.